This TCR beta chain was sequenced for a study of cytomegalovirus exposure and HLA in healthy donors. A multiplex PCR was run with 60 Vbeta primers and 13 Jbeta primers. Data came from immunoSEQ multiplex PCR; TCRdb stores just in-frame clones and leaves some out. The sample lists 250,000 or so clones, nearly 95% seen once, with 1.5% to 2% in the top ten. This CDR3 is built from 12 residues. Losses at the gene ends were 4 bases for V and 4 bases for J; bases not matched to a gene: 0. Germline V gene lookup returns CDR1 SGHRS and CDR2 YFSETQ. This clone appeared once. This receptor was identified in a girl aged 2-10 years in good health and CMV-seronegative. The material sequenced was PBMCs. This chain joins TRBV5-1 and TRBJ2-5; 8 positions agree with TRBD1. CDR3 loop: CASSQGAETQYF. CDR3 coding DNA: TGCGCCAGCAGCCAGGGGGCAGAGACCCAGTACTTC.